This entry lists 18 T cell receptor beta chains sequenced from one sample in a study of vaccination and CD4 T cells after COVID-19. Documented treatment: roughly nine-day PBMC culture with coronavirus spike peptide pools or control peptides (ViraFEST assay). Harvesting of the unexposed donor's CD4+ T cells predated the COVID-19 pandemic (2011-2018). Their antigen targets remain unknown. Cultured CD4+ T cell DNA underwent sequencing with the Oncomine TCR Beta short-read assay. MiXCR was run by TCRdb on the PCR reads, yielding one entry per CDR3 protein. This table holds almost 7,500 distinct CDR3 sequences, around 38% found once. The sequenced material came from CD4+ T cells from blood, cultured in vitro. These receptors originate from a human donor in good health.

This sequence joins TRBV5-4 and TRBJ2-5; D may correspond to TRBD1 or TRBD2 (5 bases each). The CDR3 consists of 15 residues. The germline V and J ends were trimmed by 5 bases and 2 bases, with 16 bases remaining between them. The germline CDR1 and CDR2 sequences are SGHNT and YYREEE (reference sequence). The CDR3 DNA sequence: TGTGCCAGCAGTCCCGGGACGGATCTACAAGAGACCCAGTACTTC. Translation gives CASSPGTDLQETQYF.

This chain connects TRBV20-1 to TRBJ2-7; D may be TRBD2 (6 bases). Germline CDR1 and CDR2: DFQATT and SNEGSKA (reference sequence). V lost 5 bases, J lost 0 bases, and 11 bases lay in between. The CDR3 is 13 residues long. DNA of the CDR3: TGCAGTGCTTTTCACGGGAGCTCCTACGAGCAGTACTTC. It encodes CSAFHGSSYEQYF.

The V and J genes are TRBV2 and TRBJ2-7; 13 bases agree with TRBD2. Germline CDR1 is SNHLY and CDR2 is FYNNEI. The length of the CDR3 is 16 residues. The trim removed 5 bases at V and 6 bases at J, leaving 10 bases unmatched. The CDR3 loop reads CASSPSKLAGGTEQYF. As DNA, the CDR3 is TGTGCCAGCAGTCCCTCGAAACTAGCGGGGGGGACCGAGCAGTACTTC.

The rearrangement uses TRBV2 and TRBJ1-5; D might be TRBD1 (5 bases). The CDR3 is 20 residues long. Germline lookup yields CDR1 SNHLY and CDR2 FYNNEI. The V gene lost 1 base and the J gene lost 2 bases, with 24 bases spanning the gap. CDR3: CASSEESGGLGRGGNQPQHF. The CDR3, as DNA: TGTGCCAGCAGTGAAGAATCGGGCGGATTGGGGAGGGGAGGCAATCAGCCCCAGCATTTT.

The chain recombines TRBV29-1 with TRBJ1-1; D is unresolved. CDR3 size: 12 residues. Between the trimmed V and J ends, which lost 7 bases and 0 bases, there was a span of 9 bases. CDR1 SQVTM and CDR2 ANQGSEA come from the germline V gene. CDR3 nucleotides: TGCAGCGCTCATCAGCTGAACACTGAAGCTTTCTTT. Translated: CSAHQLNTEAFF.

The CDR3 coding sequence is TGTGCCAGTAGTCCCGGGACAGGCTATATGAACACTGAAGCTTTCTTT. Amino acids: CASSPGTGYMNTEAFF. The chain is built from TRBV19 and TRBJ1-1; 8 positions agree with TRBD1. Germline CDR1 is LNHDA and CDR2 is SQIVND (reference sequence). This CDR3 region has 16 residues. Germline trimming cut 5 bases from V and 0 bases from J; bases unmatched to any gene: 8.

The sample holds a few counts of this clonotype. The chain joins TRBV2 to TRBJ1-2, with D perhaps TRBD1 (5 bases). CDR1 and CDR2 from the germline V gene are SNHLY and FYNNEI. Trimming left V 9 bases short and J 7 bases short, with 12 bases between. There are 11 residues in the CDR3. The CDR3 region is CASAPGLGYTF. The CDR3 region has the DNA TGTGCCAGTGCCCCGGGGCTTGGCTACACCTTC.

This clonotype was seen only a few times. V gene TRBV27 combines with J gene TRBJ2-7; no clear D gene. The ends were cut back, 6 bases at V and 0 bases at J, with 15 bases in the middle. The CDR3 has 15 residues. CDR1 is MNHEY and CDR2 is SMNVEV in the germline V gene (reference sequence). CDR3: CASSLTRQSSYEQYF. CDR3 sequence (DNA): TGTGCCAGCAGCCTAACAAGGCAAAGCTCCTACGAGCAGTACTTC.

The chain joins TRBV6-1 to TRBJ1-6; D might be TRBD1 (6 bases). V dropped 6 bases and J dropped 7 bases, with 19 bases sitting between them. The V gene's germline CDR1 is MNHNS and CDR2 SASEGT. The CDR3 spans 16 residues. The CDR3 nucleotides read TGTGCCAGCAGAAAGGGGCGCAACAGGGCAAATTCACCCCTCCACTTT. Its protein is CASRKGRNRANSPLHF.

This chain joins TRBV7-2 and TRBJ2-1; D gene ambiguous. V dropped 6 bases and J dropped 4 bases, with 4 bases sitting between them. This CDR3 spans 11 amino acids. The germline gives CDR1 SGHTA, CDR2 FQGNSA. In DNA, the CDR3 is TGTGCCAGCAGGGATTACAATGAGCAGTTCTTC. Translated, it gives CASRDYNEQFF.

This clonotype occurred a few times. The V call is TRBV2, the J call TRBJ1-6; TRBD1 agrees at 7 bases. CDR1 is SNHLY and CDR2 is FYNNEI in the germline V gene. The CDR3 sequence is 14 residues long. V trimming: 6 bases; J trimming: 2 bases; junction bases outside the gene matches: 1. The CDR3 nucleotides are TGTGCCAGCAGAGGGGGCGCCTATAATTCACCCCTCCACTTT. Translated, it gives CASRGGAYNSPLHF.

This rearrangement joins TRBV18 to TRBJ2-7; D may be TRBD1 or TRBD2 (5 bases each). The germline CDR1 and CDR2 sequences are KGHSH and LQKENI. The germline V and J ends were trimmed by 3 bases and 5 bases, with 8 bases remaining between them. This CDR3 is 12 amino acids long. This CDR3 reads CASSPLGDEQYF. The DNA for the CDR3 is TGTGCCAGCTCACCCCTGGGGGACGAGCAGTACTTC.

The gene calls are TRBV20-1 and TRBJ1-2; unclear D gene. The CDR3 spans 14 residues. Germline CDR1 and CDR2: DFQATT and SNEGSKA (reference sequence). V was shortened by 0 bases and J by 4 bases, with 12 bases between the two germline ends. CDR3 protein: CSARDLGLLYGYTF. CDR3 in DNA: TGCAGTGCTAGAGATCTAGGTTTGCTCTATGGCTACACCTTC.

The DNA of the CDR3 is TGCGCCAGCAGCCTCGAGCAGGGACAGGGGGCTATCAATGAGCAGTTCTTC. Encoded protein: CASSLEQGQGAINEQFF. J is TRBJ2-1 and V is TRBV5-1; 12 bases are shared with TRBD1. With V trimmed by 4 bases and J by 6 bases, 11 bases remained unmatched. Germline V gene lookup returns CDR1 SGHRS and CDR2 YFSETQ. This CDR3 spans 17 amino acids.

The rearrangement uses TRBV6-5 and TRBJ2-1; TRBD2 agrees at 8 bases. CDR3 length: 15 residues. The junction had 8 bases not matched to a gene; V was cut back by 2 bases and J by 8 bases. The germline V gene has CDR1 MNHEY and CDR2 SVGAGI. The CDR3 DNA reads TGTGCCAGCAGTTACGCGTCGGGGGGGCCTCATGAGCAGTTCTTC. Protein: CASSYASGGPHEQFF.

This clonotype has only a few counts. The chain joins TRBV6-1 to TRBJ1-5; TRBD1 aligns across 7 bases. The CDR3 is made up of 16 amino acids. After removal of 8 bases from V and 0 bases from J, the junction contained 10 bases not matched to a gene. The germline gives CDR1 MNHNS, CDR2 SASEGT. Written as DNA, the CDR3 is TGTGCCAGCCCGGGACAGCTTACTTATAGCAATCAGCCCCAGCATTTT. This encodes CASPGQLTYSNQPQHF.

The chain links TRBV7-8 to TRBJ1-1; TRBD1 is a possible D gene (5 bases). Germline assignment: CDR1 SGHVS and CDR2 FQNEAQ. V was trimmed by 1 base and J by 3 bases, leaving 18 bases between them. The CDR3 is 17 residues long. CDR3 bases: TGTGCCAGCAGCTTAGTCAGGTTCCGGGGGACGGACACTGAAGCTTTCTTT. Translation gives CASSLVRFRGTDTEAFF.

J is TRBJ2-5 and V is TRBV6-2 or TRBV6-3; the D gene is possibly TRBD1 (5 bases). Germline-derived CDR1 and CDR2 are MNHEY and SVGEGT. V gave up 0 bases and J gave up 10 bases, with 15 bases separating them. The CDR3 length is 14 residues. The CDR3 DNA sequence: TGTGCCAGCAGTTACTCCACGGTTACTCAGGGCCAGTACTTC. Amino acids: CASSYSTVTQGQYF.